This T cell receptor beta chain was documented in a study of blood T cell repertoires in COVID-19. The assay was immunoSEQ multiplex PCR, and TCRdb's table has in-frame clones only and misses some. This table holds 250,000 to 350,000 clones, about 91% found once. The clonotype originates from a woman in her sixties with acute or convalescent COVID-19. What was sequenced was peripheral blood.

CDR3: CASSRYRDSPLHF. CDR3 nucleotides: TGTGCCAGTAGTCGCTACAGGGATTCACCCCTCCACTTT. The chain combines TRBV19 with TRBJ1-6, with a tentative D call TRBD1 (6 bases). V dropped 5 bases and J dropped 8 bases, with 10 bases sitting between them. Germline-derived CDR1 and CDR2 are LNHDA and SQIVND (reference sequence). The CDR3 runs 13 residues. Based on the CDR3 plus reference TRBV19 and TRBJ1-6, the full variable domain is DGGITQSPKYLFRKEGQNVTLSCEQNLNHDAMYWYRQDPGQGLRLIYYSQIVNDFQKGDIAEGYSVSREKKESFPLTVTSAQKNPTAFYLCASSRYRDSPLHFGNGTRLTVT.